The T cell receptor (beta chain) under discussion was sequenced for a study of blood T cell repertoires in COVID-19. Study at large: Sample material is recorded as cDNA or gDNA derived from T cells, B-cell-depleted T cells, or PBMCs.

The repertoire was sequenced with immunoSEQ multiplex PCR; TCRdb's copy has only in-frame clones and lacks some. The sample lists 300,000 to 350,000 clones, almost 90% occurring once. Per germline, CDR1 SGHTA and CDR2 FQGNSA. V lost 5 bases and J lost 2; bases outside the gene matches: 14. The CDR3 spans 19 residues. Seattle patients were enrolled during active infection and followed longitudinally. The sample consisted of peripheral blood. The rearrangement uses TRBV7-2 and TRBJ2-2; 10 bases align to TRBD1. This TCR derives from a woman in her thirties or forties with COVID-19, enrolled during active disease. As DNA, the CDR3 is TGTGCCAGCAGCACTATAGCCTTCCGGGACAGGGGAAACACCGGGGAGCTGTTTTTT. This encodes CASSTIAFRDRGNTGELFF.